This T cell receptor beta chain was sequenced for a study of cytomegalovirus exposure and HLA in healthy donors. With regard to this clone: Its antigen is as yet unknown.

Trimming shortened V by 0 bases and J by 6 bases, and 14 bases separated the two germline ends. The CDR3 covers 15 residues. The germline V gene has CDR1 KGHSH and CDR2 LQKENI. The PCR was carried out with 60 Vbeta primers and 13 Jbeta primers. Generated by immunoSEQ multiplex PCR, the TCRdb table keeps only in-frame clones and is missing some. The sample lists fewer than 250,000 clones, 75% to 85% seen once, with around 0.42% in the top ten. Study-level findings and limits: Presence/absence comparisons presumed near-even sequencing depth among donors.

Material: PBMCs. The chain joins TRBV18 to TRBJ1-2; D possibly corresponds to TRBD1 (5 bases). The source of this sequence is a male donor in good health and CMV-seropositive. Here the CDR3 reads CASSPPAGPDDGYTF. CDR3 bases: TGTGCCAGCTCACCACCTGCGGGGCCAGACGATGGCTACACCTTC. Full variable domain (rest looked up from reference TRBV18 and TRBJ1-2): NAGVMQNPRHLVRRRGQEARLRCSPMKGHSHVYWYRQLPEEGLKFMVYLQKENIIDESGMPKERFSAEFPKEGPSILRIQQVVRGDSAAYFCASSPPAGPDDGYTFGSGTRLTVV.